The rows below give T cell receptor beta chains drawn from one sample of a study of T cell repertoires in cytomegalovirus infection. A single record per CDR3 protein comes from TCRdb applying MiXCR to the reads. The sample has under 800,000 distinct CDR3 sequences; around 24% are singletons. Sequenced sample: CD8+ T cells from PBMCs. The receptors were sampled from a human donor in good health (CMV status not recorded). Some clones in this sample may be carry-over from other donors' samples. Each CDR3 is given with its conserved first and last residue. The D gene is left open where the match is weak. Clone sizes are given selectively: once, few, many, or a class where the clone is expanded.

D gene,V gene,CDR3 length,J gene,clone size,CDR3 protein,CDR3 DNA
TRBD2,TRBV12-3/TRBV12-4,19,TRBJ2-1,few,CASSFGPPQLSGGAEEQFF,TGTGCCAGCAGTTTCGGCCCTCCCCAACTTAGCGGGGGGGCGGAGGAGCAGTTCTTC
TRBD1,TRBV7-9,15,TRBJ1-2,-,CASSFPGGVLNGYTF,TGTGCCAGCAGCTTTCCAGGGGGCGTTTTGAACGGCTACACCTTC
-,TRBV29-1,13,TRBJ2-4,-,CSVEGTVGDIQYF,TGCAGCGTTGAGGGCACCGTCGGGGACATTCAGTACTTC
-,TRBV20-1,12,TRBJ2-1,few,CSAGRVYNEQFF,TGCAGTGCTGGCAGGGTATACAATGAGCAGTTCTTC
-,TRBV9,11,TRBJ2-1,-,CASSVDNFQFF,TGTGCCAGCAGCGTAGATAATTTTCAGTTCTTC
-,TRBV6-6,15,TRBJ1-1,-,CASSPTGRIDGEAFF,TGTGCCAGCAGTCCGACGGGAAGAATAGACGGTGAAGCTTTCTTT
-,TRBV28,16,TRBJ2-2,few,CASSFLSETGTGELFF,TGTGCCAGCAGTTTCTTATCGGAGACGGGGACCGGGGAGCTGTTTTTT
TRBD2,TRBV7-9,13,TRBJ2-3,-,CARGGLATDTQYF,TGTGCCAGGGGAGGACTAGCCACAGATACGCAGTATTTT
TRBD1,TRBV27,16,TRBJ2-3,-,CASSAQGDYFTDTQYF,TGTGCCAGCAGTGCACAGGGGGATTATTTCACAGATACGCAGTATTTT
-,TRBV19,13,TRBJ2-2,-,CASSDLNTGELFF,TGTGCCAGTAGCGACTTGAACACCGGGGAGCTGTTTTTT
-,TRBV7-2,13,TRBJ2-3,many,CASLGTGSDTQYF,TGTGCCAGTTTGGGGACGGGGTCGGATACGCAGTATTTT
TRBD2,TRBV6-2/TRBV6-3,15,TRBJ2-7,many,CASSSLADLGYEQYF,TGTGCCAGCAGTTCGCTAGCGGACTTGGGCTACGAGCAGTACTTC
TRBD1,TRBV4-1,14,TRBJ1-1,-,CASSQGQGITEAFF,TGCGCCAGCAGCCAGGGACAGGGGATCACTGAAGCTTTCTTT
-,TRBV14,16,TRBJ2-2,-,CASSHPQGPNTGELFF,TGTGCCAGCAGCCACCCCCAGGGGCCGAACACCGGGGAGCTGTTTTTT